The sequence of this T cell receptor beta chain was determined in a study of T cell repertoires in cytomegalovirus infection. Study as a whole: Used in the study were CMV epitopes, some recently identified and HLA-C-restricted, others well-studied and HLA-B-restricted. Both a matching HLA type and CMV infection were indicated by public TCR beta signatures. Regarding the study as a whole: The study found HLA-C-restricted CMV-specific TCR beta clonotypes dominating the ex vivo response.

The CDR3 has 15 amino acids. After removal of 5 bases from V and 6 bases from J, the junction contained 12 bases not matched to a gene. Germline CDR1 reads LGHNT; CDR2 reads FRNRAP. A single record per CDR3 protein comes from TCRdb applying MiXCR to the reads. The sample contains 600,000 to 700,000 distinct CDR3 sequences, 30% to 40% of which appear only once. There are a few counts of this clonotype. What it binds is not known. The sequence came from a human donor in good health (CMV status not recorded). Some clones in this sample may be carry-over from other donors' samples. The rearrangement joins TRBV12-5 to TRBJ1-2; 7 bases fit TRBD1. The sequenced sample was cultured PBMCs, obtained from culture after CMV antigen stimulation. CDR3 sequence: CASGRDRVGSHGYTF. CDR3 nucleotide sequence: TGTGCTAGTGGTAGAGACAGGGTTGGATCTCATGGCTACACCTTC.